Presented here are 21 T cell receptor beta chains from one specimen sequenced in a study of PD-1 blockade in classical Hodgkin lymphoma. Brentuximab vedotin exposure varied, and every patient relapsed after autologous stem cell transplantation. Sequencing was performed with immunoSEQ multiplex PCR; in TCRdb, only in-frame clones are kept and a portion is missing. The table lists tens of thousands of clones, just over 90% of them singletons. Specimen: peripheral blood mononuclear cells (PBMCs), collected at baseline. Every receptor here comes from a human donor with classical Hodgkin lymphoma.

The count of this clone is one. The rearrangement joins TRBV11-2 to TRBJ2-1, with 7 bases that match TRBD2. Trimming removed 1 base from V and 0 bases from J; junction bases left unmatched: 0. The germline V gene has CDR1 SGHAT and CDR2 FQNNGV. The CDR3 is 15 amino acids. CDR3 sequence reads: CASSLGGSSYNEQFF. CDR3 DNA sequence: TGTGCCAGCAGCTTAGGCGGGAGCTCCTACAATGAGCAGTTCTTC.

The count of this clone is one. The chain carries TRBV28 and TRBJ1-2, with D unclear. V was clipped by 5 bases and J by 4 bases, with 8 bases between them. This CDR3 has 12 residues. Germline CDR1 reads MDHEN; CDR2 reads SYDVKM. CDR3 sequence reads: CASSLRSYGYTF. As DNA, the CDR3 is TGTGCCAGCAGTCTTCGATCCTATGGCTACACCTTC.

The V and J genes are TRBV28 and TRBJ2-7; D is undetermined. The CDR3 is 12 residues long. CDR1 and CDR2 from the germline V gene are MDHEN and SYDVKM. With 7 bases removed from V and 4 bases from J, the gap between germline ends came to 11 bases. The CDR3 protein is CASTTSGYEQYF. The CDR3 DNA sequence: TGTGCCAGCACCACCTCCGGGTACGAGCAGTACTTC.

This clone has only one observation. CDR3 protein: CASSLPDRGGFTDTQYF. The DNA of the CDR3 is TGTGCCAGCTCACTACCCGACAGGGGGGGTTTCACAGATACGCAGTATTTT. V usage is TRBV18 and J usage is TRBJ2-3, with 9 bases fitting TRBD1. The junction had 10 bases not matched to a gene; V was cut back by 4 bases and J by 2 bases. This CDR3 comprises 17 residues. Germline lookup yields CDR1 KGHSH and CDR2 LQKENI.

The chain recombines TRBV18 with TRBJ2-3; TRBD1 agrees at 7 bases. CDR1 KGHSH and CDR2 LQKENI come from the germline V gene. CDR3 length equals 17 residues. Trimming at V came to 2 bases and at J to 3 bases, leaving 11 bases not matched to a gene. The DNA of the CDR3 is TGTGCCAGCTCACCAACTCCTAGGGACAGATTAACAGATACGCAGTATTTT. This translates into CASSPTPRDRLTDTQYF.

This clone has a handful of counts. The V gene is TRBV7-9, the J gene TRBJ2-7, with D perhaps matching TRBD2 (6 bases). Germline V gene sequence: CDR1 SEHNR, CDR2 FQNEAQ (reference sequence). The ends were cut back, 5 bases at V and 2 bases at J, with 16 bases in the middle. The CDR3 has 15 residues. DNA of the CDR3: TGTGCCAGCAGCGCGCACCCGGGACTCACCTACGAGCAGTACTTC. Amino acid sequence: CASSAHPGLTYEQYF.

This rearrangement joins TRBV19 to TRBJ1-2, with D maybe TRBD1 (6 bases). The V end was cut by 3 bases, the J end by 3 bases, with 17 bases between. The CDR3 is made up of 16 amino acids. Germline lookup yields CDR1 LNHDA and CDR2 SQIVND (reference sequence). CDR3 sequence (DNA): TGTGCCAGTAGTATTTTCTTAGGGGGATTCGACTATGGCTACACCTTC. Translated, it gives CASSIFLGGFDYGYTF.

The CDR3 region is CASSPRGVFGYTF. The CDR3 DNA reads as TGTGCCAGCAGCCCGCGAGGGGTCTTTGGCTACACCTTC. The chain links TRBV9 to TRBJ1-2; TRBD1 is a possible D gene (5 bases). The germline V and J ends were trimmed by 4 bases and 7 bases, with 14 bases remaining between them. CDR3 size: 13 residues. Germline CDR1 is SGDLS and CDR2 is YYNGEE.

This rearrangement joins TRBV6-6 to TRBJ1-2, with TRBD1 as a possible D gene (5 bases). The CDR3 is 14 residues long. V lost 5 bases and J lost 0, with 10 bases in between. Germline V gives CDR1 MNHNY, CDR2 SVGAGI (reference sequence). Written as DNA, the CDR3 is TGTGCCAGCAGTCCGGGGCTGGCTAACTATGGCTACACCTTC. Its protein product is CASSPGLANYGYTF.

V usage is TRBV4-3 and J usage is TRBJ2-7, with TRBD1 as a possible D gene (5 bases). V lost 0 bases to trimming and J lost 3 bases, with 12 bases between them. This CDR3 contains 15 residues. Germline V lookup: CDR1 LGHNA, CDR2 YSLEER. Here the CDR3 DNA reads TGCGCCAGCAGCCAAGATCCTACAGGTGGCTACGAGCAGTACTTC. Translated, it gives CASSQDPTGGYEQYF.

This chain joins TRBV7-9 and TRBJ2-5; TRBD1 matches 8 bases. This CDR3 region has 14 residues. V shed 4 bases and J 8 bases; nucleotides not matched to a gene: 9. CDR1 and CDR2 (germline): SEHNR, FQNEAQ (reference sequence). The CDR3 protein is CASSSGRTGQTQYF. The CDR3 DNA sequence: TGTGCCAGCAGCTCGGGAAGGACAGGGCAAACCCAGTACTTC. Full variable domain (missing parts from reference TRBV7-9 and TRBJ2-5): DTGVSQNPRHKITKRGQNVTFRCDPISEHNRLYWYRQTLGQGPEFLTYFQNEAQLEKSRLLSDRFSAERPKGSFSTLEIQRTEQGDSAMYLCASSSGRTGQTQYFGPGTRLLVL.

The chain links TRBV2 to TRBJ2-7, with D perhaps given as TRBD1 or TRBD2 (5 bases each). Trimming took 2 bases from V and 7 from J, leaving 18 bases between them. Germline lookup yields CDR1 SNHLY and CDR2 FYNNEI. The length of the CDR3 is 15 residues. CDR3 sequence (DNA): TGTGCCAGCAGTGAAACTCCGGGGCGGAGCCAAGAGCAGTACTTC. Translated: CASSETPGRSQEQYF.

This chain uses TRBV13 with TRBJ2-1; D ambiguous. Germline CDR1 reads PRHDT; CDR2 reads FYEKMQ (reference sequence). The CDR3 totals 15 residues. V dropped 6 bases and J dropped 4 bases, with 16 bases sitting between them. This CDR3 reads CASSRRVRPYNEQFF. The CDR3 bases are TGTGCCAGCAGTCGTCGGGTTAGACCTTACAATGAGCAGTTCTTC.

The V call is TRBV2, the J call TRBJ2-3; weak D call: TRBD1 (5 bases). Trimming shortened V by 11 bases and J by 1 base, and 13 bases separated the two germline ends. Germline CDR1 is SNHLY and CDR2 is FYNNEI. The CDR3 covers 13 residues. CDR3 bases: TGTGCCGAGGCCAGGGTAGGCACAGATACGCAGTATTTT. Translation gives CAEARVGTDTQYF.

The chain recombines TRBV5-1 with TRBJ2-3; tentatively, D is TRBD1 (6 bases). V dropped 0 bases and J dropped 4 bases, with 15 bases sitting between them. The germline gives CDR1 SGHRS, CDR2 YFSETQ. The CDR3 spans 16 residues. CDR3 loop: CASSLASGQGPDTQYF. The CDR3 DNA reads TGCGCCAGCAGCTTGGCCTCTGGGCAGGGGCCAGATACGCAGTATTTT.

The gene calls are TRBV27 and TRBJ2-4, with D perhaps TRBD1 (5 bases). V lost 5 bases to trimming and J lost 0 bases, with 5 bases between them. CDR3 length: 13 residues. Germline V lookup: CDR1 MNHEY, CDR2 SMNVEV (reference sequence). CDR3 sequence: CASSDRAKNIQYF. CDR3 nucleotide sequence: TGTGCCAGCAGTGACAGAGCCAAAAACATTCAGTACTTC.

The CDR3 nucleotides read TGCGCCAGCAGCCCCCCCGCGGGGGTGAGCACAGATACGCAGTATTTT. Its translation is CASSPPAGVSTDTQYF. V and J are TRBV5-1 and TRBJ2-3, with 7 bases aligning to TRBD2. V was clipped by 4 bases and J by 0 bases; unmatched bases: 8. The CDR3 has 16 residues. Germline V gene data show CDR1 as SGHRS and CDR2 as YFSETQ.

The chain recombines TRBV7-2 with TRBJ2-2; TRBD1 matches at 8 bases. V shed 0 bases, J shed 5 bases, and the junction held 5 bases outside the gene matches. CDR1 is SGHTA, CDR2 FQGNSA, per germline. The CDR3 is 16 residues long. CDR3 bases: TGTGCCAGCAGCTTAGCCGCAGGGGGCAAGACCGGGGAGCTGTTTTTT. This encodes CASSLAAGGKTGELFF.

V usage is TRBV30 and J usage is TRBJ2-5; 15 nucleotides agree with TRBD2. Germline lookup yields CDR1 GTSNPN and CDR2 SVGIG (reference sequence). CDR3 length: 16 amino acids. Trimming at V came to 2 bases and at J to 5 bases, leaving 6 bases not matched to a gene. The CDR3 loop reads CAWSTGLAGGGETQYF. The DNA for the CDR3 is TGTGCCTGGAGTACTGGACTAGCGGGGGGGGGCGAGACCCAGTACTTC.

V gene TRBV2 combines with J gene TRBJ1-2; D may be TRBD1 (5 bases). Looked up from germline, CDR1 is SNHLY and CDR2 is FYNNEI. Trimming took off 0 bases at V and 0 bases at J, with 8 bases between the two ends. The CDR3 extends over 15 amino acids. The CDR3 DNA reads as TGTGCCAGCAGTGAAGCGGACATAGCTAACTATGGCTACACCTTC. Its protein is CASSEADIANYGYTF.

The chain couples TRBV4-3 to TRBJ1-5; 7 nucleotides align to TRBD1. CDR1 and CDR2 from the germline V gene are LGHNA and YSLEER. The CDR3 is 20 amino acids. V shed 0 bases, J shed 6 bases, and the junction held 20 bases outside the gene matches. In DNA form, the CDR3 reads TGCGCCAGCAGCCAAGATTTGGGGACAGCTACACGCCCAAGGGGTCAGCCCCAGCATTTT. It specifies CASSQDLGTATRPRGQPQHF.